The 23 T cell receptor beta chains below all came from one sample that was sequenced in a study of OX40 agonist ivuxolimab in advanced cancers. Profiling relied on immunoSEQ multiplex PCR, and the TCRdb table lists in-frame clones only, not all of them. The sample contains fewer than 100,000 clones, about nine tenths of which appear only once. Sequenced material: CD4+ or CD8+ T cells sorted from blood, taken in a trial of the OX40 agonist ivuxolimab. The receptor set was obtained from an adult with an advanced solid tumor such as melanoma, head and neck, liver or kidney cancer.

The chain links TRBV30 to TRBJ2-1; D is unresolved. V lost 2 bases and J 9 bases, leaving 14 bases between the germline ends. CDR1 and CDR2 from the germline V gene are GTSNPN and SVGIG (reference sequence). The CDR3 is 13 residues long. CDR3 in DNA: TGTGCCTGGAGTCCTCGACCGGCCACTGAGCAGTTCTTC. This codes for CAWSPRPATEQFF.

This sequence joins TRBV5-1 and TRBJ1-1; D ambiguous. The length of the CDR3 is 14 residues. CDR1 and CDR2 (germline): SGHRS, YFSETQ. The V end was cut by 0 bases, the J end by 10 bases, with 16 bases between. The CDR3 is CASSLEGYGSVAFF. Written as DNA, the CDR3 is TGCGCCAGCAGCTTGGAGGGATATGGTTCTGTAGCTTTCTTT.

The CDR3: CATSRGGRAHNSPLHF. CDR3 DNA sequence: TGTGCCACCAGCAGAGGTGGCCGGGCCCATAATTCACCCCTCCACTTT. The chain links TRBV15 to TRBJ1-6; no definite D call. Trimming removed 1 base from V and 5 bases from J, with 12 bases in between. CDR1 LNHNV and CDR2 YYDKDF come from the germline V gene (reference sequence). CDR3 length: 16 amino acids. The full variable domain, completed using reference TRBV15 and TRBJ1-6, is DAMVIQNPRYQVTQFGKPVTLSCSQTLNHNVMYWYQQKSSQAPKLLFHYYDKDFNNEADTPDNFQSRRPNTSFCFLDIRSPGLGDTAMYLCATSRGGRAHNSPLHFGNGTRLTVT.

The gene calls are TRBV7-9 and TRBJ1-1; 8 bases line up with TRBD1. The CDR3 extends over 15 amino acids. Per germline, CDR1 SEHNR and CDR2 FQNEAQ (reference sequence). Losses at the gene ends were 1 base for V and 1 base for J; bases not matched to a gene: 2. CDR3 in amino acids: CASSLGDRTNTEAFF. CDR3 nucleotide sequence: TGTGCCAGCAGCTTAGGGGACAGGACGAACACTGAAGCTTTCTTT. Variable domain in full (rest from reference TRBV7-9 and TRBJ1-1): DTGVSQNPRHKITKRGQNVTFRCDPISEHNRLYWYRQTLGQGPEFLTYFQNEAQLEKSRLLSDRFSAERPKGSFSTLEIQRTEQGDSAMYLCASSLGDRTNTEAFFGQGTRLTVV.

The chain couples TRBV19 to TRBJ1-5; no clear D gene. CDR1 is LNHDA and CDR2 is SQIVND in the germline V gene (reference sequence). V was pared by 3 bases and J by 3 bases, with 12 bases between. The length of the CDR3 is 15 residues. In nucleotides, the CDR3 is TGTGCCAGTAGTATTTCGGCGCATTACAATCAGCCCCAGCATTTT. It codes for CASSISAHYNQPQHF.

The rearrangement uses TRBV5-1 and TRBJ1-1; a weak D match, TRBD1 (6 bases). The CDR3 contains 14 residues. Germline V gene sequence: CDR1 SGHRS, CDR2 YFSETQ. V shed 4 bases and J shed 0 bases, with 10 bases lying between them. This CDR3 is CASSPRTVNTEAFF. In DNA, the CDR3 is TGCGCCAGCAGCCCCCGGACAGTGAACACTGAAGCTTTCTTT.

The chain has TRBV7-3 and TRBJ2-2; D assignment may be TRBD1 or TRBD2 (5 bases each). The CDR3 has 15 amino acids. CDR1 is SGHTA and CDR2 is FQGTGA in the germline V gene. Trimming removed 5 bases at V and 4 bases at J, with 14 bases between. The CDR3 DNA reads as TGTGCCAGCAGCCCCCGGGACGCTGGCACCGGGGAGCTGTTTTTT. Translation gives CASSPRDAGTGELFF.

The rearrangement joins TRBV6-6 to TRBJ1-6, with D possibly being TRBD1 (6 bases). The V gene lost 0 bases and the J gene lost 6 bases, with 9 bases spanning the gap. In germline, CDR1 is MNHNY, CDR2 SVGAGI (reference sequence). The CDR3 has 15 residues. Here the CDR3 reads CASSYSQGRNSPLHF. The CDR3 nucleotides read TGTGCCAGCAGTTACTCGCAGGGGCGTAATTCACCCCTCCACTTT.

The chain recombines TRBV20-1 with TRBJ2-7, with 8 positions matching TRBD2. The CDR3 totals 11 residues. V was pared by 6 bases and J by 9 bases, with 7 bases of the junction left unmatched. CDR1 is DFQATT and CDR2 is SNEGSKA in the germline V gene (reference sequence). CDR3 sequence: CSATGGVGQYF. CDR3 in DNA: TGCAGTGCCACGGGGGGGGTCGGGCAGTACTTC.

The genes are TRBV10-3 and TRBJ2-1, with D tentatively TRBD1 (5 bases). This CDR3 is 15 amino acids long. The V and J ends lost 2 bases and 4 bases respectively, with 12 bases between them. Germline V lookup: CDR1 ENHRY, CDR2 SYGVKD. Here the CDR3 reads CAISETTPGYNEQFF. The CDR3 coding sequence is TGTGCCATCAGTGAGACTACCCCAGGGTACAATGAGCAGTTCTTC.

The V gene is TRBV6-5, the J gene TRBJ1-2; D is perhaps TRBD1 (6 bases). Germline CDR1 reads MNHEY; CDR2 reads SVGAGI. The CDR3 loop spans 14 amino acids. The germline V and J ends were trimmed by 7 bases and 7 bases, with 19 bases remaining between them. In DNA form, the CDR3 reads TGTGCCAGCACCCCCCGGGGGCTCAAGATTGGCTACACCTTC. Protein sequence: CASTPRGLKIGYTF.

The J gene is TRBJ2-3, the V gene TRBV7-3; 7 positions agree with TRBD2. From germline, CDR1 is SGHTA and CDR2 FQGTGA. The CDR3 extends over 15 amino acids. The junction had 6 bases not matched to a gene; V was cut back by 5 bases and J by 1 base. CDR3 amino acids: CASSASLAGTDTQYF. The DNA of the CDR3 is TGTGCCAGCAGCGCCTCGCTAGCGGGCACAGATACGCAGTATTTT.

This chain joins TRBV5-1 and TRBJ2-5, with D maybe TRBD2 (5 bases). Trimming stripped 0 bases from V and 5 bases from J, with 11 bases between. The CDR3 covers 14 residues. Germline CDR1 and CDR2: SGHRS and YFSETQ. The CDR3 bases are TGCGCCAGCAGCTTGGTTGTTAGCGAGGAGACCCAGTACTTC. It is translated as CASSLVVSEETQYF.

DNA for the CDR3: TGTGCCAGCAGCTTATCAGCAACAGGCAATCAGCCCCAGCATTTT. This translates into CASSLSATGNQPQHF. The chain is built from TRBV7-9 and TRBJ1-5; the D is unclear. V lost 2 bases and J 2 bases, leaving 10 bases between the germline ends. The CDR3 consists of 15 residues. Germline V lookup: CDR1 SEHNR, CDR2 FQNEAQ (reference sequence).

The gene calls are TRBV7-2 and TRBJ2-1; D is unresolved. V dropped 2 bases and J dropped 10 bases, with 12 bases sitting between them. Germline V gene data show CDR1 as SGHTA and CDR2 as FQGNSA. The CDR3 sequence is 13 residues long. The CDR3 is CASSLIEQTEQFF. The CDR3 DNA sequence: TGTGCCAGCAGCTTAATTGAGCAGACAGAGCAGTTCTTC.

The V and J genes are TRBV6-6 and TRBJ2-5; weak D call: TRBD2 (5 bases). The J call may not be correct, given that the DNA end is closer to TRBJ2-7. The CDR3 contains 15 residues. The germline CDR1 and CDR2 sequences are MNHNY and SVGAGI (reference sequence). CDR3 DNA: TGTGCCAGCAGTTACTTCCGGGGTCTAGCCTACGAGCAGTACTTC. Translation gives CASSYFRGLAYEQYF.

The rearrangement joins TRBV4-1 to TRBJ1-5; tentatively, D is TRBD1 (6 bases). V lost 1 base, J lost 2 bases, and 15 bases lay in between. CDR3 length equals 17 residues. Germline V gene data show CDR1 as MGHRA and CDR2 as YSYEKL. CDR3 region: CASSQAIQGLGNQPQHF. CDR3 sequence (DNA): TGCGCCAGCAGCCAAGCAATACAGGGTCTTGGCAATCAGCCCCAGCATTTT.

This chain connects TRBV4-3 to TRBJ1-6; D possibly corresponds to TRBD1 (6 bases). Per the germline V gene, CDR1 is LGHNA and CDR2 is YSLEER. The CDR3 sequence is 13 residues long. V lost 5 bases, J lost 9 bases, and 11 bases lay in between. CDR3 nucleotide sequence: TGCGCCAGCAGCAAAGGGGGTAGTTCACCCCTCCACTTT. Translated, it gives CASSKGGSSPLHF.

This sequence joins TRBV6-1 and TRBJ2-2, with D maybe TRBD2 (5 bases). The CDR3 runs to 15 residues. CDR1 and CDR2 from the germline V gene are MNHNS and SASEGT. V lost 6 bases, J lost 4 bases, and 15 bases lay in between. CDR3 sequence (DNA): TGTGCCAGCAGGCTGGGAAGCGGTACCACCGGGGAGCTGTTTTTT. Its translation is CASRLGSGTTGELFF.

V gene TRBV30 combines with J gene TRBJ2-1; D may be TRBD1 or TRBD2 (5 bases each). Looked up from germline, CDR1 is GTSNPN and CDR2 is SVGIG (reference sequence). This CDR3 is built from 11 residues. Between the trimmed V and J ends, which lost 4 bases and 8 bases, there was a span of 9 bases. The CDR3 sequence is CAWKRGDEQFF. CDR3 coding DNA: TGTGCCTGGAAGAGGGGAGATGAGCAGTTCTTC. Full variable domain (remainder filled in from reference TRBV30 and TRBJ2-1): SQTIHQWPATLVQPVGSPLSLECTVEGTSNPNLYWYRQAAGRGLQLLFYSVGIGQISSEVPQNLSASRPQDRQFILSSKKLLLSDSGFYLCAWKRGDEQFFGPGTRLTVL.

The genes are TRBV5-1 and TRBJ1-1; possible D gene TRBD1, 5 bases. Deletions cut 6 bases from V and 3 bases from J, with 12 bases between. There are 13 residues in the CDR3. Germline loops: CDR1 SGHRS, CDR2 YFSETQ. Here the CDR3 DNA reads TGCGCCAGCACCCCCGACAGTTACACTGAAGCTTTCTTT. Its translation: CASTPDSYTEAFF.

This chain links TRBV4-2 with TRBJ2-3, with D perhaps matching TRBD1 or TRBD2 (5 bases each). This CDR3 spans 16 amino acids. Germline V gives CDR1 LGHNA, CDR2 YNFKEQ. V dropped 0 bases and J dropped 4 bases, with 14 bases sitting between them. CDR3 amino acids: CASSQDRDPDPDTQYF. The DNA for the CDR3 is TGTGCCAGCAGCCAAGATAGGGACCCTGACCCAGATACGCAGTATTTT.

The chain recombines TRBV11-2 with TRBJ2-5; TRBD2 is a possible D gene (6 bases). The germline V gene has CDR1 SGHAT and CDR2 FQNNGV. Trimming stripped 5 bases from V and 2 bases from J, with 9 bases between. CDR3 length equals 13 residues. The CDR3 region is CASSTGAQETQYF. Here the CDR3 DNA reads TGTGCCAGCAGCACGGGAGCTCAAGAGACCCAGTACTTC.